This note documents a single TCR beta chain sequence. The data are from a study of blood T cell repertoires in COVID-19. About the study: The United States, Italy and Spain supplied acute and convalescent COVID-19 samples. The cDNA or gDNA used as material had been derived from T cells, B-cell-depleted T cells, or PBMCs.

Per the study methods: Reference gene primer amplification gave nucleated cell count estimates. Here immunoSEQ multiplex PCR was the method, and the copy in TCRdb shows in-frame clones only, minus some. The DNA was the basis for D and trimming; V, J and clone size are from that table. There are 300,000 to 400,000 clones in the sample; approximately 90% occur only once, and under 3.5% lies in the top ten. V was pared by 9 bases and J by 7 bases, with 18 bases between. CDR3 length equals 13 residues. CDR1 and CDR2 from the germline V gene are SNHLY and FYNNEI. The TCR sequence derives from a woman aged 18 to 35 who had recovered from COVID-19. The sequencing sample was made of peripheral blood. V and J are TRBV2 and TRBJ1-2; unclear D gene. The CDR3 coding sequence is TGTGCCAGTCAAGCAGGCGTCCTTGGTGGCTACACCTTC. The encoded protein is CASQAGVLGGYTF.